These 19 T cell receptor beta chains share one sample of origin, sequenced in a study of T cells after somatic rescue of genetic block. Produced via immunoSEQ multiplex PCR; TCRdb's table is partial and in-frame only. The sample includes 88,000 or so clones, 75% to 90% seen only once; the top ten take 1.6%. What was sequenced was peripheral blood mononuclear cells (PBMCs). Every receptor here comes from a woman younger than 30.

This sequence joins TRBV18 and TRBJ2-7, with 10 bases fitting TRBD2. The CDR3 is 14 amino acids. Germline loops: CDR1 KGHSH, CDR2 LQKENI. The ends lost 4 bases at V and 0 bases at J; junction bases unmatched: 0. The CDR3, as DNA: TGTGCCAGCTCACGGACTAGCGGCTCCTACGAGCAGTACTTC. Translated, it gives CASSRTSGSYEQYF.

A single count supports this clone. The V call is TRBV27, the J call TRBJ1-1; 8 bases map to TRBD1. CDR1 MNHEY and CDR2 SMNVEV come from the germline V gene (reference sequence). The junction had 8 bases not matched to a gene; V was cut back by 5 bases and J by 3 bases. This CDR3 is built from 15 residues. The CDR3 DNA is TGTGCCAGCAGTCACTCGACAGGGGCCGACACTGAAGCTTTCTTT. This gives the protein CASSHSTGADTEAFF.

The chain couples TRBV7-9 to TRBJ1-1, with 9 positions matching TRBD1. CDR1 and CDR2 from the germline V gene are SEHNR and FQNEAQ (reference sequence). V lost 5 bases and J lost 11; bases outside the gene matches: 6. This CDR3 has 12 amino acids. DNA for the CDR3: TGTGCCAGCAGCACTGGACAGGGGATGGCTTTCTTT. Its translation: CASSTGQGMAFF.

The chain carries TRBV7-9 and TRBJ2-2; D not resolved. Germline V gives CDR1 SEHNR, CDR2 FQNEAQ (reference sequence). V was pared by 6 bases and J by 0 bases, with 20 bases between. The CDR3 contains 18 residues. CDR3 residues: CASSSPPRPIPNTGELFF. CDR3 nucleotides: TGTGCCAGCAGTTCACCACCAAGACCGATACCGAACACCGGGGAGCTGTTTTTT.

The genes are TRBV5-1 and TRBJ2-3; weak D call: TRBD2 (5 bases). CDR3 size: 17 residues. The V gene lost 4 bases and the J gene lost 0 bases, with 18 bases spanning the gap. Germline CDR1 and CDR2: SGHRS and YFSETQ. The CDR3 spells CASSLAGGQRSTDTQYF. CDR3 in DNA: TGCGCCAGCAGCCTCGCGGGCGGTCAGCGTAGCACAGATACGCAGTATTTT. Filled out from reference TRBV5-1 and TRBJ2-3, the complete variable domain reads KAGVTQTPRYLIKTRGQQVTLSCSPISGHRSVSWYQQTPGQGLQFLFEYFSETQRNKGNFPGRFSGRQFSNSRSEMNVSTLELGDSALYLCASSLAGGQRSTDTQYFGPGTRLTVL.

The chain joins TRBV30 to TRBJ1-3; 9 nucleotides align to TRBD1. The CDR3 covers 18 residues. The germline CDR1 and CDR2 sequences are GTSNPN and SVGIG (reference sequence). V was pared by 2 bases and J by 0 bases, with 11 bases of the junction left unmatched. CDR3 coding DNA: TGTGCCTGGAGTTCCGGGACAGGGAGTTCCTACTCTGGAAACACCATATATTTT. Residues: CAWSSGTGSSYSGNTIYF.

The chain is built from TRBV5-4 and TRBJ2-3; D is possibly TRBD2 (6 bases). Germline-derived CDR1 and CDR2 are SGHNT and YYREEE (reference sequence). V was shortened by 1 base and J by 5 bases, with 11 bases between the two germline ends. This CDR3 region has 14 residues. The CDR3 is CASSLRLVGDTQYF. The CDR3 region has the DNA TGTGCCAGCAGCTTGAGACTAGTGGGAGATACGCAGTATTTT.

This rearrangement joins TRBV28 to TRBJ2-3, with a possible D match to TRBD1 (5 bases). This CDR3 region has 13 residues. Germline V lookup: CDR1 MDHEN, CDR2 SYDVKM. The V end was cut by 7 bases, the J end by 4 bases, with 12 bases between. The CDR3 here is CASTQGRPDTQYF. The CDR3 nucleotides read TGTGCCAGCACCCAGGGTCGGCCAGATACGCAGTATTTT.

This clone was seen a single time. The V and J genes are TRBV28 and TRBJ2-5; 11 nucleotides agree with TRBD1. CDR3 length equals 16 residues. V shed 6 bases, J shed 0 bases, and the junction held 6 bases outside the gene matches. The germline V gene encodes CDR1 MDHEN and CDR2 SYDVKM. In DNA, the CDR3 is TGTGCCAGCAGAACCGAGGGACAGGGGGACCAAGAGACCCAGTACTTC. Translated: CASRTEGQGDQETQYF.

DNA for the CDR3: TGCGCCAGCAGCCAAGAGGGGGGCGGGGTTCGGGAAAAACTGTTTTTT. It yields the protein CASSQEGGGVREKLFF. The chain joins TRBV4-3 to TRBJ1-4, with a possible D match to TRBD1 (6 bases). CDR3 length: 16 amino acids. Between the trimmed V and J ends, which lost 0 bases and 8 bases, there was a span of 16 bases. From germline, CDR1 is LGHNA and CDR2 YSLEER.

The chain uses TRBV28 and TRBJ1-1; D is perhaps TRBD1 (5 bases). The CDR3 is made up of 12 amino acids. Germline CDR1 and CDR2: MDHEN and SYDVKM. V shed 10 bases and J shed 4 bases, with 13 bases lying between them. DNA for the CDR3: TGTGCCATTACAACGGGGGGCACTGAAGCTTTCTTT. Amino acids: CAITTGGTEAFF.

The chain has TRBV6-1 and TRBJ1-1; TRBD1 matches at 10 bases. The CDR3 sequence is 16 residues long. CDR1 MNHNS and CDR2 SASEGT come from the germline V gene. Unmatched junction bases numbered 7, after V lost 0 bases and J lost 6 bases. CDR3 nucleotides: TGTGCCAGCAGTGAAGCTTGGACAGGGGGAAGGGCTGAAGCTTTCTTT. This translates into CASSEAWTGGRAEAFF.

The V gene is TRBV7-2, the J gene TRBJ2-5; 7 bases align to TRBD2. Trimming cost V 5 bases and J 1 base; bases outside gene matches: 4. The CDR3 totals 14 residues. The V gene's germline CDR1 is SGHTA and CDR2 FQGNSA. Here the CDR3 DNA reads TGTGCCAGCAGCAGAACTAGCGCCCAAGAGACCCAGTACTTC. As protein: CASSRTSAQETQYF.

J is TRBJ2-1 and V is TRBV29-1, with D perhaps TRBD1 (5 bases). Trimming left V 3 bases short and J 4 bases short, with 16 bases between. In germline, CDR1 is SQVTM, CDR2 ANQGSEA. The CDR3 has 15 residues. Here the CDR3 DNA reads TGCAGCGTTGATAGGGTCCAGGGTGGTTACAATGAGCAGTTCTTC. Translated, it gives CSVDRVQGGYNEQFF.

This clone was counted once. CDR3: CASSRYTDTQYF. DNA of the CDR3: TGCGCCAGCAGCCGATACACAGATACGCAGTATTTT. The rearrangement uses TRBV5-1 and TRBJ2-3, with unresolved D. Trimming removed 4 bases from V and 2 bases from J, with 5 bases in between. CDR1 and CDR2 (germline): SGHRS, YFSETQ. The CDR3 extends over 12 amino acids.

This clone has just a few counts. The chain combines TRBV10-1 with TRBJ1-5; D is unclear. Germline CDR1 reads WNHNN; CDR2 reads SYGVQD (reference sequence). The CDR3 extends over 12 amino acids. V was trimmed by 2 bases and J by 10 bases, leaving 9 bases between them. The CDR3 region has the DNA TGCGCCAGCAGTGAGGGTGCGGTCCCCCAGCATTTT. Protein product: CASSEGAVPQHF.

The rearrangement joins TRBV7-9 to TRBJ1-5; D remains unclear. Per germline, CDR1 SEHNR and CDR2 FQNEAQ (reference sequence). V lost 5 bases and J 4 bases, leaving 9 bases between the germline ends. This CDR3 has 13 amino acids. For the CDR3, the DNA is TGTGCCAGCAGCCCCCCCCCGAATCAGCCCCAGCATTTT. It codes for CASSPPPNQPQHF. Complete variable domain (other parts from reference TRBV7-9 and TRBJ1-5): DTGVSQNPRHKITKRGQNVTFRCDPISEHNRLYWYRQTLGQGPEFLTYFQNEAQLEKSRLLSDRFSAERPKGSFSTLEIQRTEQGDSAMYLCASSPPPNQPQHFGDGTRLSIL.

V usage is TRBV18 and J usage is TRBJ1-2; perhaps TRBD1 as D (6 bases). Trimming shortened V by 3 bases and J by 2 bases, and 13 bases separated the two germline ends. Germline V CDR1 and CDR2: KGHSH, LQKENI. The CDR3 is made up of 15 amino acids. The CDR3 sequence: CASSPQRTENYGYTF. CDR3 DNA sequence: TGTGCCAGCTCACCGCAGAGGACAGAAAACTATGGCTACACCTTC.

J is TRBJ1-1 and V is TRBV5-1; the D gene is possibly TRBD1 (5 bases). This CDR3 is built from 15 residues. Germline CDR1 SGHRS, CDR2 YFSETQ. V lost 1 base and J 4 bases, leaving 14 bases between the germline ends. The CDR3 here is CASSLKHSGGTEAFF. The DNA of the CDR3 is TGCGCCAGCAGCTTGAAGCATTCCGGGGGCACTGAAGCTTTCTTT.